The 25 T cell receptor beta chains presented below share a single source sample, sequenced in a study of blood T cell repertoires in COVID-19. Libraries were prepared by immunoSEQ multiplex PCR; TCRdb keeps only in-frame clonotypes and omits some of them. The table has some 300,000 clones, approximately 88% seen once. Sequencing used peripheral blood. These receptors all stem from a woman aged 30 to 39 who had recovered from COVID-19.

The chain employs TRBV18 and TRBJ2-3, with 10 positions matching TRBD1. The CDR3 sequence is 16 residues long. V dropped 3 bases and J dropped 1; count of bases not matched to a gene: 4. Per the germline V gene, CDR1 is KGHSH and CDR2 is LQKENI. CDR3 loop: CASSPRDRGGTDTQYF. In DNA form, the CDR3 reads TGTGCCAGCTCACCCCGGGACAGGGGCGGCACAGATACGCAGTATTTT.

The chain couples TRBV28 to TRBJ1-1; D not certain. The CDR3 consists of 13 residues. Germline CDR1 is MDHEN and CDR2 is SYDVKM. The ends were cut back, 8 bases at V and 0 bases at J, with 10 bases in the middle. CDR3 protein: CASCPTLNTEAFF. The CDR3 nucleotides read TGTGCCAGCTGTCCGACTTTGAACACTGAAGCTTTCTTT.

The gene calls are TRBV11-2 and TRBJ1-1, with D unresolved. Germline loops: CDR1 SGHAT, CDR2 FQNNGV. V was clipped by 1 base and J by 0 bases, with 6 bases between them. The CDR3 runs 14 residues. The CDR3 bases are TGTGCCAGCAGCTTAGGAGGTATGAACACTGAAGCTTTCTTT. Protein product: CASSLGGMNTEAFF.

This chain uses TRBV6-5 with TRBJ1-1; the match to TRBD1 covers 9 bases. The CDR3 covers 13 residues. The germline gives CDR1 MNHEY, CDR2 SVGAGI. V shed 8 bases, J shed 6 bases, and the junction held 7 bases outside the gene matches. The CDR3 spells CASQGQGTPEAFF. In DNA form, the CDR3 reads TGTGCCAGCCAAGGACAGGGGACGCCTGAAGCTTTCTTT.

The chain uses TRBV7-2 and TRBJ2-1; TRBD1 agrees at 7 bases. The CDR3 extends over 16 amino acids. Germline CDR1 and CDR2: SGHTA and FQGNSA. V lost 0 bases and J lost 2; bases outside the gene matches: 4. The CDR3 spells CASSLAPGTAYNEQFF. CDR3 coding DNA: TGTGCCAGCAGCTTAGCCCCCGGGACAGCCTACAATGAGCAGTTCTTC. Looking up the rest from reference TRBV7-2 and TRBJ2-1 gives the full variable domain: GAGVSQSPSNKVTEKGKDVELRCDPISGHTALYWYRQSLGQGLEFLIYFQGNSAPDKSGLPSDRFSAERTGGSVSTLTIQRTQQEDSAVYLCASSLAPGTAYNEQFFGPGTRLTVL.

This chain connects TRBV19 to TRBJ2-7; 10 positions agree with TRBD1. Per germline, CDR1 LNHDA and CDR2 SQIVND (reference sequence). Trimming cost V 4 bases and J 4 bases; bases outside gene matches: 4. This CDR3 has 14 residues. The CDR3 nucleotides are TGTGCCAGTAGTAAGGACAGGGGGGGATACGAGCAGTACTTC. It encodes CASSKDRGGYEQYF.

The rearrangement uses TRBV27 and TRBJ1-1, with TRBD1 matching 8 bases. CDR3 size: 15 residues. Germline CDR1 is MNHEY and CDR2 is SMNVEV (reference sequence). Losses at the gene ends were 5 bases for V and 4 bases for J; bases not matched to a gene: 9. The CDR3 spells CASSPWDRWGTEAFF. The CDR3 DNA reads TGTGCCAGCAGTCCATGGGACAGGTGGGGCACTGAAGCTTTCTTT.

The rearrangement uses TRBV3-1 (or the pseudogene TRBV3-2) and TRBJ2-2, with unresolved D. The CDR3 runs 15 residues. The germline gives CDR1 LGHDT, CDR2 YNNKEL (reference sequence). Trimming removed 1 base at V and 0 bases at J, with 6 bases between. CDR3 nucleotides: TGTGCCAGCAGCCAAGTTACTTCGAACACCGGGGAGCTGTTTTTT. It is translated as CASSQVTSNTGELFF.

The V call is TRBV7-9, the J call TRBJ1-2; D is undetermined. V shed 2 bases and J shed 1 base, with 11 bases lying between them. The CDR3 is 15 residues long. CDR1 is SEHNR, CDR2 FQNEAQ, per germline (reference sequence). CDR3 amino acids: CASSLLGEINYGYTF. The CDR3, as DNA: TGTGCCAGCAGCTTACTGGGCGAAATTAACTATGGCTACACCTTC. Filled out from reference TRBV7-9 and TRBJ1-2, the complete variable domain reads DTGVSQNPRHKITKRGQNVTFRCDPISEHNRLYWYRQTLGQGPEFLTYFQNEAQLEKSRLLSDRFSAERPKGSFSTLEIQRTEQGDSAMYLCASSLLGEINYGYTFGSGTRLTVV.

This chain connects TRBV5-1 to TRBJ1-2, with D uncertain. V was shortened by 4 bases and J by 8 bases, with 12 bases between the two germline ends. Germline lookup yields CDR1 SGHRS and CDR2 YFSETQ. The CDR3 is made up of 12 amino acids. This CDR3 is CASSAGGTGYTF. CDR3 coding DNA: TGCGCCAGCAGCGCGGGTGGTACCGGCTACACCTTC.

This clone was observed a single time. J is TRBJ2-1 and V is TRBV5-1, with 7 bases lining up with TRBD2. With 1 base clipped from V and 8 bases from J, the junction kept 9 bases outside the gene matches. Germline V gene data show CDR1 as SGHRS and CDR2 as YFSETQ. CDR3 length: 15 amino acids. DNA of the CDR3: TGCGCCAGCAGCTTGTCTCCCGGGGGGATAGATGAGCAGTTCTTC. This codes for CASSLSPGGIDEQFF. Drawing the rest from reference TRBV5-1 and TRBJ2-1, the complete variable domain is KAGVTQTPRYLIKTRGQQVTLSCSPISGHRSVSWYQQTPGQGLQFLFEYFSETQRNKGNFPGRFSGRQFSNSRSEMNVSTLELGDSALYLCASSLSPGGIDEQFFGPGTRLTVL.

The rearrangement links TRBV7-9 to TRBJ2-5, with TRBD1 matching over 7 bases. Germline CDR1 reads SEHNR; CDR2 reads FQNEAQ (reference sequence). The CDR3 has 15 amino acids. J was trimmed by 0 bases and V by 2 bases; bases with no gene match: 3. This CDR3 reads CASSLPTGNQETQYF. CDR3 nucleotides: TGTGCCAGCAGCTTACCGACAGGGAACCAAGAGACCCAGTACTTC.

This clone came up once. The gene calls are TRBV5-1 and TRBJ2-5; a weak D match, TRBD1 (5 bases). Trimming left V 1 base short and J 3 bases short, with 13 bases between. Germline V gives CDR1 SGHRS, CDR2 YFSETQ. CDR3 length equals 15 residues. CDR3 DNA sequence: TGCGCCAGCAGCTTGCGTGCAGGGAATAAAGAGACCCAGTACTTC. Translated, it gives CASSLRAGNKETQYF.

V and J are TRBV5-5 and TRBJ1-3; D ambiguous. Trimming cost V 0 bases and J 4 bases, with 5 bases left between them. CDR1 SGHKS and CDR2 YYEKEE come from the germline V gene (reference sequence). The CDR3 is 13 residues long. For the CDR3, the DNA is TGTGCCAGCAGCTTGGCTTTGGGAAACACCATATATTTT. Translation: CASSLALGNTIYF. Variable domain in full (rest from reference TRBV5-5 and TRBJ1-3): DAGVTQSPTHLIKTRGQQVTLRCSPISGHKSVSWYQQVLGQGPQFIFQYYEKEERGRGNFPDRFSARQFPNYSSELNVNALLLGDSALYLCASSLALGNTIYFGEGSWLTVV.

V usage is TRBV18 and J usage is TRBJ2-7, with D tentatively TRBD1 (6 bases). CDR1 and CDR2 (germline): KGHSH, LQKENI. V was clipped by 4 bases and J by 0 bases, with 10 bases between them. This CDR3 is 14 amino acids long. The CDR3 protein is CASSQLDSSYEQYF. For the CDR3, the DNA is TGTGCCAGCTCACAGTTGGACAGCTCCTACGAGCAGTACTTC.

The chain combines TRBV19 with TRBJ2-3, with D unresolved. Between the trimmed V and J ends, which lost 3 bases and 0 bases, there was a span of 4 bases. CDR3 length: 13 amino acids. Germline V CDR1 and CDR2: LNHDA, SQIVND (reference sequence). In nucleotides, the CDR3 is TGTGCCAGTAGTATGGGCAGCACAGATACGCAGTATTTT. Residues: CASSMGSTDTQYF.

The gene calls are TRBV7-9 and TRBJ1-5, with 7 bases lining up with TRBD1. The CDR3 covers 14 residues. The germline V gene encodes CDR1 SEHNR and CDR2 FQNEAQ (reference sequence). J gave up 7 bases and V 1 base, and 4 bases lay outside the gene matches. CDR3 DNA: TGTGCCAGCAGCTTAGGACAGGGCGGACAGCCCCAGCATTTT. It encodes CASSLGQGGQPQHF.

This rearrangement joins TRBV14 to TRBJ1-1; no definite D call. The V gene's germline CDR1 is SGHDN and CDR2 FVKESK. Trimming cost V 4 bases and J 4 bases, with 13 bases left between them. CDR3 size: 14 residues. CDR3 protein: CASSPLDGGTEAFF. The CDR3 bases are TGTGCCAGCAGCCCCTTAGACGGAGGCACTGAAGCTTTCTTT.

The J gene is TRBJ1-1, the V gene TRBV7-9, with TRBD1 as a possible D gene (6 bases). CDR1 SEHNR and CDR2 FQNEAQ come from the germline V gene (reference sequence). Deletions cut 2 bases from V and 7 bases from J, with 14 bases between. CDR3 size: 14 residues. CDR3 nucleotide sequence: TGTGCCAGCAGCTTAAAGGACAGACCCGATGAAGCTTTCTTT. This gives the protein CASSLKDRPDEAFF.

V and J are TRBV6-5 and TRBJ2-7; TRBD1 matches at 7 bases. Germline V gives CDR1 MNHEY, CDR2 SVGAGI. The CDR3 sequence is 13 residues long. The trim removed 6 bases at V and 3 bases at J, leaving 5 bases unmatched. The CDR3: CASRPHRGYEQYF. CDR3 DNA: TGTGCCAGCAGGCCCCACAGGGGCTACGAGCAGTACTTC.

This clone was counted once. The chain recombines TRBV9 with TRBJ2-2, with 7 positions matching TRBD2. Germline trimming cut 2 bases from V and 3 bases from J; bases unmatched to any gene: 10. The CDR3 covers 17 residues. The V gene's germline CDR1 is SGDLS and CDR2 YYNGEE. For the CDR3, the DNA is TGTGCCAGCAGCGTCAGTGCCAGCGGGGCTGACACCGGGGAGCTGTTTTTT. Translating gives CASSVSASGADTGELFF.

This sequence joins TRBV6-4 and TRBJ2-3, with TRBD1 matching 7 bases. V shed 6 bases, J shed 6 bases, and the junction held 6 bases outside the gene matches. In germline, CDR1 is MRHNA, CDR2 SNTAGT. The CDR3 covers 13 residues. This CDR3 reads CASRDTGEDTQYF. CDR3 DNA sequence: TGTGCCAGCAGAGATACAGGGGAGGATACGCAGTATTTT.

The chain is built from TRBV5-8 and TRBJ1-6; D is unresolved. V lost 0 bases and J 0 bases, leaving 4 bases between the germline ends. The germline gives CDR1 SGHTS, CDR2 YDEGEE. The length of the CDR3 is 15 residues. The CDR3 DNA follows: TGTGCCAGCAGCTTGGTCATCTCCTATAATTCACCCCTCCACTTT. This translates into CASSLVISYNSPLHF.

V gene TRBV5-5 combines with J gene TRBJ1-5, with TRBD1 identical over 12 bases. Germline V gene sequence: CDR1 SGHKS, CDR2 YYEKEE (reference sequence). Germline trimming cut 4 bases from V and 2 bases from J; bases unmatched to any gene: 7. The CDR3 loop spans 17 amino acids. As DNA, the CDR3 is TGTGCCAGCAGCCCCGGGACAGGGGGCTATGGCAATCAGCCCCAGCATTTT. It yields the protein CASSPGTGGYGNQPQHF.

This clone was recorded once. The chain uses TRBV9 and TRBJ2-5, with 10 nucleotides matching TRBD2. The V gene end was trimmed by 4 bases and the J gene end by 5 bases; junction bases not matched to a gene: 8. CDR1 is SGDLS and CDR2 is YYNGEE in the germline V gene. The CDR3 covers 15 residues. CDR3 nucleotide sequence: TGTGCCAGCAGCCATCTAGCGGGGGTAGGGGAGACCCAGTACTTC. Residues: CASSHLAGVGETQYF.